Here is one T cell receptor beta chain with its context. The antigen is undetermined. It was with 60 Vbeta and 13 Jbeta primers that the PCR ran. Assay used: immunoSEQ multiplex PCR; TCRdb lists only in-frame clones, some missing. The sample includes about 77,000 clones, approximately 78% of them seen just once. This specimen belongs to a study of cytomegalovirus exposure and HLA in healthy donors. Study results and caveats: An apparent linkage of common viral pathogens to several of the most significant clusters emerged in a later analysis. The study listed 164 cytomegalovirus-associated TCR beta chains.

The CDR3 runs 15 residues. Germline values: CDR1 SGHDT, CDR2 YYEEEE. V lost 4 bases to trimming and J lost 1 base; unmatched junction nucleotides: 3. The rearrangement links TRBV5-6 to TRBJ1-5; TRBD1 agrees at 9 bases. This sequence was found in a man in his forties in good health and CMV-seronegative. Specimen: PBMCs. The CDR3 is CASSATGGSNQPQHF. The CDR3 DNA is TGTGCCAGCAGCGCGACAGGGGGGAGCAATCAGCCCCAGCATTTT.